This is a list of T cell receptor beta chains from one sample in a study of CD8+CD57+ T cells in acquired aplastic anemia. TCRdb re-called the reads through MiXCR, storing one row per CDR3 protein. The data show roughly 170,000 distinct CDR3 sequences, approximately 48% seen once. The sequenced material came from sorted CD4+, CD8+, or CD8+CD57+ T cells (not recorded which) from PBMCs. These receptors originate from a human donor with aplastic anemia. Each CDR3 is given with its conserved first and last residue. D genes are given only for firm matches. Expanded clones get a size class; other rows say once, few or many, or leave the size out.

d_call clone_size j_call v_call cdr3_aa cdr3_nt
- - TRBJ1-1 TRBV24-1 CATSKGINTEAFF TGTGCCACCAGTAAGGGGATAAACACTGAAGCTTTCTTT
TRBD2 - TRBJ2-3 TRBV5-1 CASSLGVSGGADTQYF TGCGCCAGCAGCTTGGGTGTTAGCGGGGGGGCTGATACGCAGTATTTT
- many TRBJ2-1 TRBV6-5 CASSDYEQFF TGTGCCAGCTCCGATTATGAGCAGTTCTTC
- few TRBJ2-7 TRBV15 CATSSDRFTYEQYF TGTGCCACCAGCAGCGACAGGTTTACCTACGAGCAGTACTTC
- many TRBJ2-2 TRBV6-5 CASSLGYRTGELFF TGTGCCAGCAGTTTAGGTTATCGGACCGGGGAGCTGTTTTTT
- once TRBJ2-7 TRBV19 CASSMGAGDEQYF TGTGCCAGTAGCATGGGGGCCGGAGACGAGCAGTACTTC
- few TRBJ1-2 TRBV2 CASRPIGLGYTF TGTGCCAGCAGGCCGATCGGTTTGGGCTACACCTTC
- - TRBJ2-7 TRBV9 CASSKGGEDEQYF TGTGCCAGCAGCAAAGGAGGGGAAGACGAGCAGTACTTC
TRBD2 - TRBJ2-1 TRBV30 CAWSVAGGQSYNEQFF TGTGCCTGGAGTGTAGCGGGGGGTCAATCCTACAATGAGCAGTTCTTC
- - TRBJ2-7 TRBV10-2 CAVRDKHSYEQYF TGCGCCGTTCGGGACAAGCACTCCTACGAGCAGTACTTC
- medium-sized TRBJ1-5 TRBV10-3 CAISESKGQPQHF TGTGCCATCAGTGAGTCTAAGGGTCAGCCCCAGCATTTT
- - TRBJ2-5 TRBV25-1 CASSASPPKGLGETQYF TGTGCCAGCAGTGCTAGCCCCCCTAAGGGGCTGGGGGAGACCCAGTACTTC
- once TRBJ2-5 TRBV19 CASSISWDVKTQYF TGTGCCAGTAGTATCTCATGGGATGTGAAGACCCAGTACTTC
- - TRBJ2-1 TRBV7-8 CASSTTWGGGDNEQFF TGTGCCAGCAGCACCACCTGGGGGGGCGGCGACAATGAGCAGTTCTTC
- - TRBJ2-7 TRBV29-1 CSAYDPSSYEQYF TGCAGCGCCTACGACCCGAGCTCCTACGAGCAGTACTTC
- - TRBJ1-2 TRBV12-5 CASAAGGTFGGYTF TGTGCTAGTGCCGCCGGCGGCACCTTCGGTGGCTACACCTTC
TRBD2 - TRBJ2-3 TRBV2 CASATSGNSDTQYF TGTGCCAGCGCGACTAGCGGGAATTCAGATACGCAGTATTTT
TRBD1 - TRBJ1-5 TRBV25-1 CASAGGSSNQPQHF TGTGCCAGTGCAGGGGGCTCGAGCAATCAGCCCCAGCATTTT
TRBD1 - TRBJ1-2 TRBV29-1 CSGGDRDYYGYTF TGCAGCGGGGGGGACAGGGATTACTATGGCTACACCTTC
- - TRBJ2-3 TRBV20-1 CSARRAGTEIYTDTQYF TGCAGTGCTAGGCGGGCCGGGACCGAAATCTACACAGATACGCAGTATTTT
- - TRBJ2-5 TRBV24-1 CATSDLPRGPAVETQYF TGTGCCACCAGTGATTTGCCCCGGGGGCCGGCGGTGGAGACCCAGTACTTC
TRBD1 many TRBJ2-3 TRBV5-1 CASSFTGTGTRSGQYF TGCGCCAGCAGCTTCACCGGGACAGGGACTCGGTCGGGGCAGTATTTT
- - TRBJ2-3 TRBV5-1 CASRVGESSTDTQYF TGCGCCAGCAGGGTAGGGGAAAGTAGCACAGATACGCAGTATTTT
- - TRBJ1-2 TRBV10-3 CASSHDANYGYTF TGTGCCAGCAGTCATGACGCTAACTATGGCTACACCTTC
- - TRBJ1-1 TRBV20-1 CSARPGSRRPEAFF TGCAGTGCTAGACCGGGATCCCGTCGGCCTGAAGCTTTCTTT
- - TRBJ1-6 TRBV7-8 CASSLPPGSPLHF TGTGCCAGCAGCTTACCCCCGGGCTCACCCCTCCACTTT
TRBD1 - TRBJ1-1 TRBV7-2 CASSLPTGAEAFF TGTGCCAGCAGCTTACCCACAGGGGCTGAAGCTTTCTTT
- many TRBJ1-1 TRBV10-1 CAASTWGNTEAFF TGCGCCGCCAGCACGTGGGGGAACACTGAAGCTTTCTTT
- - TRBJ2-1 TRBV10-3 CAMKDRQINNEQFF TGTGCCATGAAGGACCGACAAATTAACAATGAGCAGTTCTTC
TRBD1 many TRBJ1-6 TRBV28 CASGPTGDSPLHF TGTGCCAGCGGACCAACAGGGGATTCACCCCTCCACTTT
- - TRBJ1-1 TRBV11-2 CASSFGEANTEAFF TGTGCCAGCAGCTTCGGGGAAGCGAACACTGAAGCTTTCTTT
TRBD1 - TRBJ1-2 TRBV30 CAFRTRDRGRHGYTF TGTGCCTTTCGAACCCGGGACAGGGGGCGTCATGGCTACACCTTC
- - TRBJ2-5 TRBV24-1 CATRPQGQQETQYF TGTGCCACCCGACCACAGGGACAACAAGAGACCCAGTACTTC
TRBD2 - TRBJ2-7 TRBV10-3 CAISESLADSYEQYF TGTGCCATCAGTGAGTCACTAGCGGACTCCTACGAGCAGTACTTC
- - TRBJ2-5 TRBV4-1 CASSQWGNGETQYF TGCGCCAGCAGCCAATGGGGGAACGGAGAGACCCAGTACTTC
- - TRBJ2-5 TRBV11-2 CASSTDPGETQYF TGTGCCAGCAGCACCGATCCTGGAGAGACCCAGTACTTC
TRBD1 - TRBJ1-6 TRBV28 CASSYRQGGRTPLHF TGTGCCAGCAGTTACCGACAGGGGGGAAGGACACCCCTCCACTTT
TRBD2 - TRBJ2-3 TRBV29-1 CSASSGGPDTQYF TGCAGCGCCTCTAGCGGGGGGCCAGATACGCAGTATTTC